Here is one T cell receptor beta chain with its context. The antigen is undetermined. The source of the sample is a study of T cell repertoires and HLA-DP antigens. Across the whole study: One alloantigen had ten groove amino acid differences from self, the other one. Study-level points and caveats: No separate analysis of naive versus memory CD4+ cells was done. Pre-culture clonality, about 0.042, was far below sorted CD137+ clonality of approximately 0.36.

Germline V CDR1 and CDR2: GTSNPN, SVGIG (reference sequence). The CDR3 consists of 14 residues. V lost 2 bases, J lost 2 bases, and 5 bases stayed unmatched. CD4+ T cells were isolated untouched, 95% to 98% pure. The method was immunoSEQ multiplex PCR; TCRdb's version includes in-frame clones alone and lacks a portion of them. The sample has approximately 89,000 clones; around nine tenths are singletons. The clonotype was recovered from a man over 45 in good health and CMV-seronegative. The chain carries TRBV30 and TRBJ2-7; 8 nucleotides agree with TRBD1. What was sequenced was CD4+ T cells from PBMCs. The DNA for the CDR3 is TGTGCCTGGAGTCCCTGGACAGGGACCTACGAGCAGTACTTC. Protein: CAWSPWTGTYEQYF.